This T cell receptor beta chain is drawn from a study of OX40 agonist ivuxolimab in advanced cancers. This clone was counted a few times. Looked up from germline, CDR1 is MNHEY and CDR2 is SVGAGI. The germline V and J ends were trimmed by 5 bases and 4 bases, with 9 bases remaining between them. This CDR3 has 13 residues. Some clones are missing from TCRdb's copy, which holds only in-frame ones; the method was immunoSEQ multiplex PCR. The table has 45,000 to 55,000 clones, roughly 92% seen once; the top ten hold more than 10%. This receptor was obtained from an adult with an advanced solid tumor such as melanoma, head and neck, liver or kidney cancer. The sample in question was CD4+ or CD8+ T cells sorted from blood, obtained in a trial of the OX40 agonist ivuxolimab. J is TRBJ1-3 and V is TRBV6-5; no firm D call. CDR3 amino acids: CASSSLVGNTIYF. CDR3 nucleotides: TGTGCCAGCAGTAGTCTCGTCGGAAACACCATATATTTT.